This record concerns one TCR beta chain sequence. Compared with germline, one end of the junction differs, possibly owing to a read error. This sample was included in a study of blood T cells in healthy people across ages. Sample-barcoded 5' priming and a J-beta primer mix drove a second PCR of roughly 7 to 11 cycles. Every cDNA molecule carried a tag from a template-switch adaptor bearing 12 random nucleotides. TCRdb independently ran MiXCR on the 5' RACE reads; one entry per CDR3 protein. This repertoire shows approximately 790,000 distinct CDR3 sequences, around 62% found once; its top ten account for 25% to 35%. There are 12 residues in the CDR3. Germline loops: CDR1 DFQATT, CDR2 SNEGSKA (reference sequence). Healthy Caucasians from Russia aged about 6 to 90 served as donors.

The chain employs TRBV20-1 and TRBJ2-7; TRBD2 matches at 8 bases. Sequencing was done on a sample of blood. The receptor's source is a man aged 25 to 45 in good health. CDR3 protein: CRATSGSNEQYF. CDR3 in DNA: TGCAGGGCTACCAGCGGGAGTAACGAGCAGTACTTC.